The 11 T cell receptor beta chains below were found in one sample sequenced in a study of beta chain features in type 1 diabetes. Every bit of the isolated RNA underwent reverse transcription, so sequencing read expressed TCRB transcripts. Only in-frame clones appear in the TCRdb table, and some are missing; sequencing was by immunoSEQ multiplex PCR. The repertoire consists of some 150,000 clones, with roughly 11% occurring once and the leading ten covering approximately 2%. The sample comprised central memory CD4+ T cells from blood. The origin of the receptors is a man younger than 35 in good health.

By sample fraction, this clone is medium-sized. The sample holds other DNA sequences that translate to the same CDR3. J is TRBJ2-1 and V is TRBV28; D is unclear. Trimming shortened V by 4 bases and J by 10 bases, and 5 bases separated the two germline ends. The germline V gene has CDR1 MDHEN and CDR2 SYDVKM. The CDR3 is 10 residues long. This CDR3 is CASSSREQFF. The CDR3 region has the DNA TGTGCCAGCAGTTCCCGGGAGCAGTTCTTC.

This clone occurred a few times. Here the CDR3 DNA reads TGTGCCAGCAACCATTCCAGGGAGAACCAAGAGACCCAGTACTTC. This gives the protein CASNHSRENQETQYF. This chain uses TRBV14 with TRBJ2-5, with D perhaps being TRBD1 or TRBD2 (5 bases each). The CDR3 runs 15 residues. Per the germline V gene, CDR1 is SGHDN and CDR2 is FVKESK. The V and J ends lost 7 bases and 0 bases respectively, with 15 bases between them.

J is TRBJ2-3 and V is TRBV13; D call uncertain. This CDR3 is 15 amino acids long. Germline CDR1 reads PRHDT; CDR2 reads FYEKMQ (reference sequence). Trimming left V 2 bases short and J 0 bases short, with 9 bases between. CDR3 in DNA: TGTGCCAGCAGCTTACAGGAGACGAGCACAGATACGCAGTATTTT. Its translation is CASSLQETSTDTQYF.

As concerns this clone: Since a much larger clone is just one base distant, this may be a read error. V gene TRBV15 combines with J gene TRBJ2-2; D uncertain. Germline V lookup: CDR1 LNHNV, CDR2 YYDKDF (reference sequence). The length of the CDR3 is 13 residues. V lost 3 bases to trimming and J lost 4 bases, with 6 bases between them. CDR3 protein: CATSRRRTGELFF. The DNA for the CDR3 is TGTGCCACCAGCAGGCGGCGCACCGGGGAGCTGTTTTTT.

CDR3 amino acids: CATSRVQGAAFF. The DNA for the CDR3 is TGTGCCACCAGCAGAGTACAGGGGGCAGCTTTCTTT. The rearrangement uses TRBV15 and TRBJ1-1, with 9 nucleotides matching TRBD1. J was trimmed by 10 bases and V by 1 base; bases with no gene match: 1. This CDR3 has 12 residues. Germline V lookup: CDR1 LNHNV, CDR2 YYDKDF (reference sequence).

The V gene is TRBV29-1, the J gene TRBJ2-1; 11 nucleotides agree with TRBD2. V trimming: 5 bases; J trimming: 13 bases; junction bases outside the gene matches: 7. Per germline, CDR1 SQVTM and CDR2 ANQGSEA. The CDR3 consists of 12 residues. The CDR3 DNA follows: TGCAGCGTTCTAGAAGGACTAGCGGGTCAGTTCTTC. Translated, it gives CSVLEGLAGQFF.

This chain connects TRBV7-2 to TRBJ2-1; D remains unclear. The CDR3 contains 13 residues. V was clipped by 0 bases and J by 3 bases, with 3 bases between them. Germline lookup yields CDR1 SGHTA and CDR2 FQGNSA. The chain's CDR3 is CASSLAHYNEQFF. Here the CDR3 DNA reads TGTGCCAGCAGCTTAGCGCACTACAATGAGCAGTTCTTC.

This chain uses TRBV9 with TRBJ1-1; D ambiguous. The CDR3 totals 15 residues. Trimming shortened V by 0 bases and J by 3 bases, and 12 bases separated the two germline ends. The germline CDR1 and CDR2 sequences are SGDLS and YYNGEE. The CDR3 nucleotides read TGTGCCAGCAGCGTAGCTGGGAAAAGCCACACTGAAGCTTTCTTT. Its translation: CASSVAGKSHTEAFF. Using reference TRBV9 and TRBJ1-1 for the parts outside the CDR3, the full variable domain is DSGVTQTPKHLITATGQRVTLRCSPRSGDLSVYWYQQSLDQGLQFLIQYYNGEERAKGNILERFSAQQFPDLHSELNLSSLELGDSALYFCASSVAGKSHTEAFFGQGTRLTVV.

The chain joins TRBV5-1 to TRBJ2-2; 8 bases line up with TRBD1. The CDR3 runs to 15 residues. Germline V CDR1 and CDR2: SGHRS, YFSETQ. Trimming cost V 4 bases and J 2 bases; bases outside gene matches: 4. The CDR3 reads CASSADRVNTGELFF. The CDR3 DNA is TGCGCCAGCAGCGCGGACAGGGTAAACACCGGGGAGCTGTTTTTT.

This chain uses TRBV5-6 with TRBJ1-5; TRBD1 might be the D (6 bases). Trimming left V 0 bases short and J 1 base short, with 14 bases between. The CDR3 consists of 17 residues. The V gene's germline CDR1 is SGHDT and CDR2 YYEEEE. CDR3 protein: CASSLAPGDVSNQPQHF. DNA of the CDR3: TGTGCCAGCAGCTTGGCCCCAGGGGACGTGAGCAATCAGCCCCAGCATTTT.

This clone was found a few times. This chain uses TRBV7-9 with TRBJ2-7; 7 nucleotides align to TRBD1. The CDR3 contains 14 residues. V shed 6 bases, J shed 5 bases, and the junction held 10 bases outside the gene matches. Germline V gene lookup returns CDR1 SEHNR and CDR2 FQNEAQ (reference sequence). The CDR3, as DNA: TGTGCCAGCAGTTTGCAGACAGGGCAAAACGAGCAGTACTTC. The encoded protein is CASSLQTGQNEQYF.